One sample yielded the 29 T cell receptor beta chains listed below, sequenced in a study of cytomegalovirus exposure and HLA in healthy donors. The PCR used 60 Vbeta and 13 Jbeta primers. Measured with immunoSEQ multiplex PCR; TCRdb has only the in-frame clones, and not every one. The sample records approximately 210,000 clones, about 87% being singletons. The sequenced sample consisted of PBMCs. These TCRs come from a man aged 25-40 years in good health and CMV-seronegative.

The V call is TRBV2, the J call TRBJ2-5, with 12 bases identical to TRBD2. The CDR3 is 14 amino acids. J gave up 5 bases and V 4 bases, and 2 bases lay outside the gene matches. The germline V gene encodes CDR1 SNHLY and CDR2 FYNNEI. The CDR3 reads CASSVLAGGETQYF. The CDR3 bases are TGTGCCAGCAGTGTACTAGCGGGAGGTGAGACCCAGTACTTC.

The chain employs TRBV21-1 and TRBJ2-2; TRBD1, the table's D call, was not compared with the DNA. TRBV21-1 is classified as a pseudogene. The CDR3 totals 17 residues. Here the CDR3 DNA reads TGTGCCAGCCCCGTCTGGTTGGTCCGGGACAAAACCGGGGAGCTGTTTTTT. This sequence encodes CASPVWLVRDKTGELFF.

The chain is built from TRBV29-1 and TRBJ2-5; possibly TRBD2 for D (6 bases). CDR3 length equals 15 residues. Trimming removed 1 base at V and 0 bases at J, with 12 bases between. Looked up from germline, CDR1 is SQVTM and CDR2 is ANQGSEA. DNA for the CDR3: TGCAGCGTTGAAGGCCGTAGCGGCCACCAAGAGACCCAGTACTTC. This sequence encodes CSVEGRSGHQETQYF.

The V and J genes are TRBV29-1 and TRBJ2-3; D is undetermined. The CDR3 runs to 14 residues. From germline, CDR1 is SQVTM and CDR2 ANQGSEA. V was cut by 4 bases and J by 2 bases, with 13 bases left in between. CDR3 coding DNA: TGCAGCGTTGTAGCACCAACCGACACAGATACGCAGTATTTT. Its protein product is CSVVAPTDTDTQYF.

CDR3 residues: CASSYPGGGTQYF. In DNA form, the CDR3 reads TGTGCCAGCAGTTATCCAGGAGGTGGGACCCAGTACTTC. This chain connects TRBV25-1 to TRBJ2-5; D is possibly TRBD2 (5 bases). Trimming left V 5 bases short and J 7 bases short, with 14 bases between. Germline assignment: CDR1 MGHDK and CDR2 SYGVNS. This CDR3 is built from 13 residues.

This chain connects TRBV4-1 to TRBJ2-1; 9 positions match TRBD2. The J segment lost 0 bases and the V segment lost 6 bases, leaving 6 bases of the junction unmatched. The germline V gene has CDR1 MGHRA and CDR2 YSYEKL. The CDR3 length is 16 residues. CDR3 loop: CASRASGVSSYNEQFF. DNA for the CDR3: TGCGCCAGCAGGGCTAGCGGGGTTAGCTCCTACAATGAGCAGTTCTTC.

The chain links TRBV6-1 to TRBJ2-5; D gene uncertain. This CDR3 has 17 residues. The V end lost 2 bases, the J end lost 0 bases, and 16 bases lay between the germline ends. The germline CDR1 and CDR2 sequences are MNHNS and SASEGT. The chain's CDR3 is CASSEPANFGYQETQYF. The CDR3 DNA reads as TGTGCCAGCAGTGAACCTGCGAACTTCGGGTACCAAGAGACCCAGTACTTC.

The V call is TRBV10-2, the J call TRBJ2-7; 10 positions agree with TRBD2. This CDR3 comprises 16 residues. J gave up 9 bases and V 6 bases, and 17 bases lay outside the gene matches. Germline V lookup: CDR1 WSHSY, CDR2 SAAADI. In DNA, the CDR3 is TGCGCCAGCAGCGAATATAGCGGGGGGCCCTCGGGAGGGCAGTACTTC. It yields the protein CASSEYSGGPSGGQYF.

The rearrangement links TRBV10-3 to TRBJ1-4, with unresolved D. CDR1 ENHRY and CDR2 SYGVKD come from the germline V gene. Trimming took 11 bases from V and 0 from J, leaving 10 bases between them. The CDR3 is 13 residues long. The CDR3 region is CASRRSTNEKLFF. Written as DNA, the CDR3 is TGTGCCTCACGGCGGTCAACTAATGAAAAACTGTTTTTT.

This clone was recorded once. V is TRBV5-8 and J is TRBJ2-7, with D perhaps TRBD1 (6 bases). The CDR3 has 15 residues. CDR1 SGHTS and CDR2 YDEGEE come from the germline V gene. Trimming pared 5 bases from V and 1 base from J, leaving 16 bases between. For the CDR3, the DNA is TGTGCCAGCAGACTAGACAGGAGAAATTCCTACGAGCAGTACTTC. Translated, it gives CASRLDRRNSYEQYF.

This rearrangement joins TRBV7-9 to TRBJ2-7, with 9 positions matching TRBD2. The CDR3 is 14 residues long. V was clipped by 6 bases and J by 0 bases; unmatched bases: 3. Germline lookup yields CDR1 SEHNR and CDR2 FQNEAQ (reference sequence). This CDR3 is CASRKLAGSYEQYF. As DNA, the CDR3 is TGTGCCAGCAGGAAACTAGCGGGCTCCTACGAGCAGTACTTC.

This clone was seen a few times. CDR3 coding DNA: TGCGCCAGCAGCATTCGGACAGGGAATAATGAGCAGTTCTTC. Translation: CASSIRTGNNEQFF. The chain combines TRBV5-1 with TRBJ2-1; 8 bases line up with TRBD1. The CDR3 is 14 residues long. Germline V lookup: CDR1 SGHRS, CDR2 YFSETQ. Trimming at V came to 4 bases and at J to 7 bases, leaving 7 bases not matched to a gene.

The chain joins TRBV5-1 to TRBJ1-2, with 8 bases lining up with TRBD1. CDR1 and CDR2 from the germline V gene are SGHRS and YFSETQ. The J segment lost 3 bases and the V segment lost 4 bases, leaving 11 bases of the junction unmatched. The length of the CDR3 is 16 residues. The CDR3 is CASSMLTGEEDYGYTF. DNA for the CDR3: TGCGCCAGCAGCATGCTGACAGGGGAGGAGGACTATGGCTACACCTTC.

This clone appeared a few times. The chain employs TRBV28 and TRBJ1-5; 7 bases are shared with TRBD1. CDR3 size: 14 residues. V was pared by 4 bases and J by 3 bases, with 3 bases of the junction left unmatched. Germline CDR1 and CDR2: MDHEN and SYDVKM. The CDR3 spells CASSWRGPNQPQHF. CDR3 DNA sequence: TGTGCCAGCAGTTGGAGGGGGCCCAATCAGCCCCAGCATTTT.

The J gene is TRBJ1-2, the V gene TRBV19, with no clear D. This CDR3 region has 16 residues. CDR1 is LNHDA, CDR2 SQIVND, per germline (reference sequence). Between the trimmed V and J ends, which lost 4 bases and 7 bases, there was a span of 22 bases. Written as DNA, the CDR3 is TGTGCCAGTAGTACCCCCCCGCGACTCGGGAGCGGTGGCTACACCTTC. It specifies CASSTPPRLGSGGYTF.

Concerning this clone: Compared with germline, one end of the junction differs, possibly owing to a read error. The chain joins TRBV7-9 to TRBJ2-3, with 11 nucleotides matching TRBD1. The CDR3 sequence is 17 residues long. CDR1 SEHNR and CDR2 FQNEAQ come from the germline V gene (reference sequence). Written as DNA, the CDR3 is TGTTCCAGCAGCTTAGGAACCGGACAGGGGGCGGAAGATACGCAGTATTTT. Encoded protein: CSSSLGTGQGAEDTQYF. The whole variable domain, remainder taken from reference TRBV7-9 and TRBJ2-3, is DTGVSQNPRHKITKRGQNVTFRCDPISEHNRLYWYRQTLGQGPEFLTYFQNEAQLEKSRLLSDRFSAERPKGSFSTLEIQRTEQGDSAMYLCSSSLGTGQGAEDTQYFGPGTRLTVL.

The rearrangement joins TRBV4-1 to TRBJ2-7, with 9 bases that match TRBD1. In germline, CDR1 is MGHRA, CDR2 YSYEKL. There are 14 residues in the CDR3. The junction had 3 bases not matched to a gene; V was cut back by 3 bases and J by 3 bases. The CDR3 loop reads CASSHGQGSYEQYF. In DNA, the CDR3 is TGCGCCAGCAGCCATGGACAGGGGAGCTACGAGCAGTACTTC.

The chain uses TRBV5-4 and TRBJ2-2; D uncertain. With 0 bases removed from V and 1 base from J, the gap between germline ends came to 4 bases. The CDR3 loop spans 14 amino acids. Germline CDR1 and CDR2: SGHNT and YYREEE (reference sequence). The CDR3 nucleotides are TGTGCCAGCAGCTTGGACAAGAACACCGGGGAGCTGTTTTTT. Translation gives CASSLDKNTGELFF.

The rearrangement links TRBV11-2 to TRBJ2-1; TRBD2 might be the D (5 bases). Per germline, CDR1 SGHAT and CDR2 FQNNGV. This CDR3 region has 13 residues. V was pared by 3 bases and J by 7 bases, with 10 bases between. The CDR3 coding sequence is TGTGCCAGCAGCTTCCGCCGGGGTAATGAGCAGTTCTTC. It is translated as CASSFRRGNEQFF. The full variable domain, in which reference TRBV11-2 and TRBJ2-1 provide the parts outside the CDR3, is EAGVAQSPRYKIIEKRQSVAFWCNPISGHATLYWYQQILGQGPKLLIQFQNNGVVDDSQLPKDRFSAERLKGVDSTLKIQPAKLEDSAVYLCASSFRRGNEQFFGPGTRLTVL.

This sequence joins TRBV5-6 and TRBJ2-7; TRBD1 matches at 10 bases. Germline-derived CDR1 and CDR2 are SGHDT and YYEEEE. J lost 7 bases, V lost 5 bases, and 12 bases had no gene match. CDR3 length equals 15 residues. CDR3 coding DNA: TGTGCCAGCAGAAAAACCGGGACAGGGGCGCGAGAGCAGTACTTC. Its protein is CASRKTGTGAREQYF.

In DNA, the CDR3 is TGTGCCATTAGGACAGGCGGAAGTGGGTCACCCCTCCACTTT. Residues: CAIRTGGSGSPLHF. The rearrangement links TRBV10-3 to TRBJ1-6; 7 nucleotides line up with TRBD1. Germline V lookup: CDR1 ENHRY, CDR2 SYGVKD. Trimming at V came to 9 bases and at J to 10 bases, leaving 12 bases not matched to a gene. This CDR3 is 14 amino acids long.

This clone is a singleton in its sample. CDR3 nucleotides: TGTGCCAGCAGGGGGTCCAGGGGGCTAGGTAATGAAAAACTGTTTTTT. It encodes CASRGSRGLGNEKLFF. This chain uses TRBV5-5 with TRBJ1-4; 8 bases line up with TRBD1. CDR1 SGHKS and CDR2 YYEKEE come from the germline V gene (reference sequence). Trimming took 5 bases from V and 4 from J; bases not matched to a gene: 10. The CDR3 covers 16 residues.

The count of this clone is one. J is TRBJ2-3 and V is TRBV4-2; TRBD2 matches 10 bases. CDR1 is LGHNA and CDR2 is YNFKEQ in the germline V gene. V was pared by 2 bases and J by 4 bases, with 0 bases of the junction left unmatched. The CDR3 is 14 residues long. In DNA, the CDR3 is TGTGCCAGCAGCCAAAGCGGGGGGGCAGATACGCAGTATTTT. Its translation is CASSQSGGADTQYF.

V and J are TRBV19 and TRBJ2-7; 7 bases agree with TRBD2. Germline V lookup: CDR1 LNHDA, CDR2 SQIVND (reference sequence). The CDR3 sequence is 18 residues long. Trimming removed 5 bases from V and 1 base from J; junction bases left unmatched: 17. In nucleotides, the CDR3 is TGTGCCAGTAGTGCCGCAGTAGTATTAGCGGGTTTTTCCTACGAGCAGTACTTC. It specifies CASSAAVVLAGFSYEQYF.

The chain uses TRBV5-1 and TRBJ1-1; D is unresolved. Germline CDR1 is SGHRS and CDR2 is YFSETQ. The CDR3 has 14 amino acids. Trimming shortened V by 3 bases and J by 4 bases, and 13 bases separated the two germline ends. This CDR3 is CASSSRGPATEAFF. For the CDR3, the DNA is TGCGCCAGCAGCTCCCGAGGGCCGGCCACTGAAGCTTTCTTT.

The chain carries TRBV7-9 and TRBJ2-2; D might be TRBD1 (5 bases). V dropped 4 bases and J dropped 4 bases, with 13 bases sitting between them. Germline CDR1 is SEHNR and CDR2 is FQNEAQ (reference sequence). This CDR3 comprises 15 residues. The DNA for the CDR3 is TGTGCCAGCAGCTCGCCCTCCACAGGCACCGGGGAGCTGTTTTTT. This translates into CASSSPSTGTGELFF.

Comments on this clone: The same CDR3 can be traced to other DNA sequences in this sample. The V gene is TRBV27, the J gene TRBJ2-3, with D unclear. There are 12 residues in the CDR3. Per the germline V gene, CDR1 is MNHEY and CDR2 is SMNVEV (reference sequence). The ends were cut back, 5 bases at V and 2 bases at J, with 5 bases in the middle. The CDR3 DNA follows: TGTGCCAGCAGTCCCTCCACAGATACGCAGTATTTT. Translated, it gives CASSPSTDTQYF.

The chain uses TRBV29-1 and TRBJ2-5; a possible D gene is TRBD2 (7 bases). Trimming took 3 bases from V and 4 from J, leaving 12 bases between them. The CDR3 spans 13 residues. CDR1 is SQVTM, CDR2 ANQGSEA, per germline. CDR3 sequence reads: CSVEGGGRETQYF. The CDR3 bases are TGCAGCGTTGAGGGGGGCGGGAGAGAGACCCAGTACTTC.

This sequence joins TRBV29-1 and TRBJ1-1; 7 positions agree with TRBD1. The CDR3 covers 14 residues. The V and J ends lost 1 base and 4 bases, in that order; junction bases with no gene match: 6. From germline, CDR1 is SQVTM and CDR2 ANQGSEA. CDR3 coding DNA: TGCAGCGTTGAAGGCCAGACAGGGCCCACTGAAGCTTTCTTT. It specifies CSVEGQTGPTEAFF.